This T cell receptor (beta chain) was profiled in a study of CD8 T cells in Susac syndrome. Study-wide background: Of the sequenced Susac syndrome patients, six had active disease and eight were in remission.

TEMRA cells were FACS-enriched, with CD8+ and CD4+ T cells isolated negatively. Germline CDR1 is GTSNPN and CDR2 is SVGIG (reference sequence). This CDR3 comprises 8 residues. V was clipped by 8 bases and J by 10 bases, with 8 bases between them. An input of 0.5 to 1 ug of RNA was subjected to reverse transcription using random hexamers. TCRdb recomputed calls from the immunoSEQ multiplex PCR reads with MiXCR, one row per CDR3 protein. The top ten hold roughly 0.098% of the sample, which has more than 150,000 distinct CDR3 sequences, 95% seen once. The V and J genes are TRBV30 and TRBJ1-2; D is uncertain. The sample taken for sequencing was CD4+ T cells from PBMCs. This receptor was identified in a human donor with Susac syndrome. The CDR3 DNA sequence: TGTGCCCTCAACCTCTACACCTTC. As protein: CALNLYTF.